This note documents a single T cell receptor beta chain sequence. CDR3 length: 14 amino acids. Germline V lookup: CDR1 SGHAT, CDR2 FQDESV (reference sequence). With 3 bases removed from V and 0 bases from J, the gap between germline ends came to 8 bases. The study reverse transcribed the entire isolated RNA, so it sequenced expressed TCRB transcripts. Clones were read by immunoSEQ multiplex PCR, and TCRdb kept only the in-frame ones, dropping some. Counted here are tens of thousands of clones, roughly three fifths occurring once; the ten biggest clones make up about 2.2%. The data are from a study of beta chain features in type 1 diabetes.

The chain links TRBV11-1 to TRBJ1-1; D remains unclear. Sequencing input: Tregs from blood. The sequence came from a woman aged 18 to 35 in good health. CDR3 coding DNA: TGTGCCAGCAGCTTTCGACACCTGAACACTGAAGCTTTCTTT. This gives the protein CASSFRHLNTEAFF.